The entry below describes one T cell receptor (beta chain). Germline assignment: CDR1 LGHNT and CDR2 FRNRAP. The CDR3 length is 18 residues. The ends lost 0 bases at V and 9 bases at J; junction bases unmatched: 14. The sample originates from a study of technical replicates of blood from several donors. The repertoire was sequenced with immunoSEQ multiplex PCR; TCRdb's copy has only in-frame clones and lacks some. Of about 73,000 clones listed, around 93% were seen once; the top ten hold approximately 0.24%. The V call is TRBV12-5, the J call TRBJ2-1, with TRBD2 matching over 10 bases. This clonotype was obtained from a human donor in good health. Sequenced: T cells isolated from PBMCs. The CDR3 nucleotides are TGTGCTAGTGGTTTGGTATTGGAGCGGGAGGGCCGGGTTAGTGAGCAGTTCTTC. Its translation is CASGLVLEREGRVSEQFF. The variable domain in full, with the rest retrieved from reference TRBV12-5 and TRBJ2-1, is DARVTQTPRHKVTEMGQEVTMRCQPILGHNTVFWYRQTMMQGLELLAYFRNRAPLDDSGMPKDRFSAEMPDATLATLKIQPSEPRDSAVYFCASGLVLEREGRVSEQFFGPGTRLTVL.